The rows below give T cell receptor beta chains drawn from one sample of a study of cytomegalovirus exposure and HLA in healthy donors. Sequenced by immunoSEQ multiplex PCR; TCRdb stores in-frame clones only, minus some. The profile shows some 170,000 clones, roughly 90% of them singletons. Sequencing was performed on PBMCs. All receptors come from a woman aged 18-35 years in good health and CMV-seronegative. The CDR3 runs from the conserved cysteine through the conserved F or W. D genes are given only for firm matches. Part of the rows lack a size; the others show once, few, many or a class for expanded clones.

>TRBV4-1|.|TRBJ2-2|.
CASSQPSNTGELFF
TGCGCCAGCAGCCAACCTTCCAACACCGGGGAGCTGTTTTTT
>TRBV5-6|once|TRBJ2-5|TRBD2
CASSATGTSKETQYF
TGTGCCAGCAGCGCTACCGGGACTAGCAAAGAGACCCAGTACTTC
>TRBV15|few|TRBJ1-2|.
CATSDTEGGYTF
TGTGCCACCAGCGACACGGAGGGTGGCTACACCTTC
>TRBV15|.|TRBJ1-2|.
CATSSGDLTTYGYTF
TGTGCCACCAGCAGCGGAGACCTTACCACCTATGGCTACACCTTC
>TRBV6-5|.|TRBJ1-5|.
CASGMRGGQPQHF
TGTGCCAGCGGGATGAGGGGGGGGCAGCCCCAGCATTTT
>TRBV29-1|.|TRBJ2-1|TRBD1
CSDSSPGQHNEQFF
TGCAGCGATAGTTCACCGGGACAGCACAATGAGCAGTTCTTC
>TRBV7-6|.|TRBJ2-1|TRBD2
CASSFFNLAGVNEQFF
TGTGCCAGCAGCTTCTTTAATCTAGCGGGTGTAAATGAGCAGTTCTTC
>TRBV30|once|TRBJ1-2|.
CAWSVQRVSYTF
TGTGCCTGGAGTGTACAACGGGTTAGCTACACCTTC
>TRBV5-4|.|TRBJ1-2|TRBD1
CASSVPGQGNYGYTF
TGTGCCAGCAGCGTCCCGGGACAGGGGAACTATGGCTACACCTTC
>TRBV19|.|TRBJ1-2|TRBD1
CASSRGQGGYGYTF
TGTGCCAGTAGTAGAGGACAGGGAGGCTATGGCTACACCTTC
>TRBV9|.|TRBJ2-5|.
CASSVAGGSRETQYF
TGTGCCAGCAGCGTAGCTGGGGGGAGCCGGGAGACCCAGTACTTC
>TRBV19|.|TRBJ2-3|.
CASSIFLTDTQYF
TGTGCCAGTAGTATATTCCTCACAGATACGCAGTATTTT
>TRBV7-2|.|TRBJ1-2|.
CASSSFQGGRNNYGYTF
TGTGCCAGCAGCTCATTCCAAGGGGGTAGGAATAACTATGGCTACACCTTC
>TRBV5-1|.|TRBJ2-5|TRBD2
CASSSTSGGPQETQYF
TGCGCCAGCAGCTCGACTAGCGGGGGTCCCCAAGAGACCCAGTACTTC
>TRBV5-1|.|TRBJ1-1|.
CASSQGLNTEAFF
TGCGCCAGCAGCCAGGGACTCAACACTGAAGCTTTCTTT
>TRBV4-3|.|TRBJ1-2|TRBD1
CASSRILQGAGGYTF
TGCGCCAGCAGCCGGATTCTACAGGGGGCGGGAGGCTACACCTTC
>TRBV5-6|once|TRBJ1-2|.
CASSLTGYWVFGYTF
TGTGCCAGCAGCTTGACAGGGTACTGGGTCTTCGGCTACACCTTC
>TRBV29-1|once|TRBJ1-3|TRBD1
CSVEDDREGAGNTIYF
TGCAGCGTTGAAGATGACAGGGAAGGTGCTGGAAACACCATATATTTT
>TRBV19|.|TRBJ2-1|TRBD1
CASRNRGPYNEQFF
TGTGCCAGTAGAAACAGGGGGCCCTACAATGAGCAGTTCTTC
>TRBV10-1|.|TRBJ2-7|TRBD1
CASSEGQGQGEQYF
TGCGCCAGCAGTGAAGGACAGGGGCAAGGCGAGCAGTACTTC
>TRBV7-6|.|TRBJ2-1|TRBD2
CASSLERGISSGQFF
TGTGCCAGCAGCTTAGAGCGGGGGATCTCCTCCGGGCAGTTCTTC
>TRBV2|.|TRBJ1-2|.
CASSPILRAGGYGYTF
TGTGCCAGCAGCCCAATTTTGAGGGCGGGTGGCTATGGCTACACCTTC
>TRBV5-6|.|TRBJ1-2|.
CASSLFTEIYGYTF
TGTGCCAGCAGCTTGTTTACAGAAATTTATGGCTACACCTTC
>TRBV19|.|TRBJ2-7|TRBD2
CASSLHDLGTSVPEQYF
TGTGCCAGTAGCCTACACGACCTTGGGACTAGCGTTCCCGAGCAGTACTTC
>TRBV2|.|TRBJ1-1|TRBD1
CASSRQGRNTEAFF
TGTGCCAGCTCCCGACAGGGACGGAACACTGAAGCTTTCTTT
>TRBV19|.|TRBJ1-1|TRBD1
CASRGTGPEAFF
TGTGCCAGTAGGGGGACAGGGCCAGAAGCTTTCTTT
>TRBV4-1|.|TRBJ1-4|.
CASSQIRAKLFF
TGCGCCAGCAGCCAAATCAGGGCCAAACTGTTTTTT